These 23 T cell receptor beta chains came from one sample sequenced in a study of cytomegalovirus exposure and HLA in healthy donors (TCRdb year 2017). Receptor libraries were prepared by the immunoSEQ multiplex PCR assay. For the multiplex PCR, a mixture combining 60 forward primers for TCR Vbeta segments and 13 reverse primers for TCR Jbeta segments was used. The source is immuneACCESS, and TCRdb retained only in-frame sequences with V and J called. Part of the clones is not carried over; for the studies checked, unresolved V genes explain less than half of this, and the remainder is unexplained. The sample contains about 90,000 clones, more than 60% of them found a single time. The leading ten clones occupy about 2.9% of the sample. The sequenced sample consisted of PBMCs. Receptors originate from a man aged 25 to 45 in good health and CMV-seronegative.

This chain links TRBV9 with TRBJ1-5; D is undetermined. Germline values: CDR1 SGDLS, CDR2 YYNGEE. Trimming shortened V by 0 bases and J by 5 bases, and 6 bases separated the two germline ends. This CDR3 is 13 amino acids long. The CDR3 loop reads CASSVDFDQPQHF. CDR3 nucleotide sequence: TGTGCCAGCAGCGTAGATTTCGATCAGCCCCAGCATTTT.

This sequence joins TRBV19 and TRBJ1-4; weak D call: TRBD1 (6 bases). The germline V gene has CDR1 LNHDA and CDR2 SQIVND (reference sequence). V was pared by 4 bases and J by 0 bases, with 9 bases between. This CDR3 has 15 amino acids. Written as DNA, the CDR3 is TGTGCCAGTAGTACCGGACAGTCAACTAATGAAAAACTGTTTTTT. As protein: CASSTGQSTNEKLFF.

The genes are TRBV7-2 and TRBJ2-7; D is possibly TRBD2 (6 bases). Germline V lookup: CDR1 SGHTA, CDR2 FQGNSA. CDR3 length: 16 amino acids. The ends were cut back, 0 bases at V and 2 bases at J, with 14 bases in the middle. The CDR3 is CASSLALAGFPYEQYF. For the CDR3, the DNA is TGTGCCAGCAGCTTAGCGCTTGCGGGGTTCCCCTACGAGCAGTACTTC. Based on the CDR3 plus reference TRBV7-2 and TRBJ2-7, the full variable domain is GAGVSQSPSNKVTEKGKDVELRCDPISGHTALYWYRQSLGQGLEFLIYFQGNSAPDKSGLPSDRFSAERTGGSVSTLTIQRTQQEDSAVYLCASSLALAGFPYEQYFGPGTRLTVT.

V and J are TRBV9 and TRBJ1-4; D unresolved. Trimming took off 5 bases at V and 5 bases at J, with 13 bases between the two ends. The CDR3 sequence is 14 residues long. Germline values: CDR1 SGDLS, CDR2 YYNGEE. CDR3 bases: TGTGCCAGCAGTGGGCCCGCGGGCAATGAAAAACTGTTTTTT. Encoded protein: CASSGPAGNEKLFF.

The chain combines TRBV7-3 with TRBJ2-5; D not certain. In germline, CDR1 is SGHTA, CDR2 FQGTGA. The CDR3 extends over 14 amino acids. V lost 0 bases to trimming and J lost 0 bases, with 5 bases between them. For the CDR3, the DNA is TGTGCCAGCAGCTTAACCCCGTACCAAGAGACCCAGTACTTC. Encoded protein: CASSLTPYQETQYF.

The chain links TRBV27 to TRBJ2-5, with TRBD2 as a possible D gene (5 bases). Germline assignment: CDR1 MNHEY and CDR2 SMNVEV (reference sequence). Trimming shortened V by 2 bases and J by 5 bases, and 12 bases separated the two germline ends. There are 14 residues in the CDR3. CDR3 in DNA: TGTGCCAGCAGTTTAAAATACCGAGGGGAGACCCAGTACTTC. It is translated as CASSLKYRGETQYF.

J is TRBJ1-1 and V is TRBV7-2, with D hard to call. Germline V gives CDR1 SGHTA, CDR2 FQGNSA. V was clipped by 3 bases and J by 2 bases, with 10 bases between them. This CDR3 contains 14 residues. The CDR3 DNA is TGTGCCAGCAGCTTGTTACCAGGTAACACTGAAGCTTTCTTT. It translates to CASSLLPGNTEAFF.

The chain couples TRBV4-2 to TRBJ2-3; 8 nucleotides match TRBD2. Per the germline V gene, CDR1 is LGHNA and CDR2 is YNFKEQ. The CDR3 has 17 amino acids. Germline trimming cut 5 bases from V and 2 bases from J; bases unmatched to any gene: 12. The CDR3 sequence is CASSGQKSGGPTDTQYF. Written as DNA, the CDR3 is TGTGCCAGCAGCGGACAAAAAAGCGGGGGCCCCACAGATACGCAGTATTTT.

This clone was observed a handful of times. V usage is TRBV2 and J usage is TRBJ2-3; 15 bases fit TRBD2. This CDR3 is 15 amino acids long. Unmatched junction bases numbered 1, after V lost 6 bases and J lost 3 bases. CDR1 is SNHLY and CDR2 is FYNNEI in the germline V gene. The CDR3 bases are TGTGCCAGCAGCGGACTAGCGGGGGGGACAGATACGCAGTATTTT. Protein sequence: CASSGLAGGTDTQYF. Complete variable domain (other parts from reference TRBV2 and TRBJ2-3): EPEVTQTPSHQVTQMGQEVILRCVPISNHLYFYWYRQILGQKVEFLVSFYNNEISEKSEIFDDQFSVERPDGSNFTLKIRSTKLEDSAMYFCASSGLAGGTDTQYFGPGTRLTVL.

The chain has TRBV6-5 and TRBJ2-7; 7 bases align to TRBD1. V shed 7 bases, J shed 2 bases, and the junction held 5 bases outside the gene matches. This CDR3 has 13 amino acids. The germline V gene has CDR1 MNHEY and CDR2 SVGAGI. DNA for the CDR3: TGTGCCAGCACTCTCGGGACAGCCTACGAGCAGTACTTC. This codes for CASTLGTAYEQYF.

The V call is TRBV5-4, the J call TRBJ2-1; 9 bases map to TRBD2. The V segment lost 1 base and the J segment 4 bases; nucleotides outside the gene matches: 6. This CDR3 contains 16 residues. Germline V gene data show CDR1 as SGHNT and CDR2 as YYREEE (reference sequence). The CDR3 region has the DNA TGTGCCAGCAGCTTGAATGCGGGGGGGGATTACAATGAGCAGTTCTTC. It encodes CASSLNAGGDYNEQFF.

The rearrangement uses TRBV19 and TRBJ1-4; maybe TRBD1 (6 bases). This CDR3 region has 14 residues. Trimming took off 3 bases at V and 8 bases at J, with 13 bases between the two ends. Looked up from germline, CDR1 is LNHDA and CDR2 is SQIVND (reference sequence). DNA of the CDR3: TGTGCCAGTAGTATCGTCCCAGGGGAGGAAAAACTGTTTTTT. It codes for CASSIVPGEEKLFF.

Turning to this clone: The conserved phenylalanine or tryptophan normally closing the CDR3 is absent here, so this likely arose from a read error. The V and J genes are TRBV9 and TRBJ1-1, with 9 bases matching TRBD1. V was clipped by 2 bases and J by 4 bases; unmatched bases: 12. The CDR3 totals 17 residues. Germline V gene sequence: CDR1 SGDLS, CDR2 YYNGEE. CDR3: CASSVGTGTGSVTEAFL. CDR3 DNA: TGTGCCAGCAGCGTGGGGACCGGGACAGGGAGTGTCACTGAAGCTTTCCTT.

This sequence joins TRBV2 and TRBJ1-1; TRBD1 is a possible D gene (5 bases). Germline V gene lookup returns CDR1 SNHLY and CDR2 FYNNEI. V lost 7 bases and J 4 bases, leaving 16 bases between the germline ends. The CDR3 spans 14 residues. CDR3 protein: CASTPGVGTTEAFF. As DNA, the CDR3 is TGTGCCAGCACCCCGGGGGTCGGCACCACTGAAGCTTTCTTT.

V gene TRBV7-9 combines with J gene TRBJ2-3, with 11 positions matching TRBD2. The germline gives CDR1 SEHNR, CDR2 FQNEAQ (reference sequence). V was clipped by 3 bases and J by 2 bases; unmatched bases: 10. CDR3 length: 18 amino acids. CDR3 sequence (DNA): TGTGCCAGCAGCTTTGGGTCTAGCGGGGGGCCCCCCACAGATACGCAGTATTTT. Protein sequence: CASSFGSSGGPPTDTQYF.

This clone was observed a handful of times. DNA of the CDR3: TGTGCCAGCAGCTTGCAAAGCATGAACACTGAAGCTTTCTTT. As protein: CASSLQSMNTEAFF. The rearrangement links TRBV7-9 to TRBJ1-1; D unclear. V was shortened by 3 bases and J by 0 bases, with 8 bases between the two germline ends. The CDR3 spans 14 residues. CDR1 and CDR2 from the germline V gene are SEHNR and FQNEAQ (reference sequence).

The V and J genes are TRBV28 and TRBJ2-7; tentative D call: TRBD2 (6 bases). Germline loops: CDR1 MDHEN, CDR2 SYDVKM. The CDR3 has 16 amino acids. Trimming took off 6 bases at V and 0 bases at J, with 18 bases between the two ends. CDR3 loop: CASSYGGHSNSYEQYF. CDR3 coding DNA: TGTGCCAGCAGCTATGGAGGGCACTCAAACTCCTACGAGCAGTACTTC.

The chain is built from TRBV5-1 and TRBJ1-4, with 9 nucleotides matching TRBD1. There are 16 residues in the CDR3. V shed 3 bases, J shed 3 bases, and the junction held 6 bases outside the gene matches. Germline assignment: CDR1 SGHRS and CDR2 YFSETQ. This chain's CDR3 is CASSSRTGEANEKLFF. The DNA for the CDR3 is TGCGCCAGCAGCTCTAGGACAGGGGAAGCTAATGAAAAACTGTTTTTT.

V usage is TRBV7-2 and J usage is TRBJ1-1, with a weak D call TRBD1 (5 bases). The ends were cut back, 7 bases at V and 7 bases at J, with 16 bases in the middle. The germline CDR1 and CDR2 sequences are SGHTA and FQGNSA. The CDR3 is 13 residues long. The CDR3, as DNA: TGTGCCAGCATCCTCGACAGCTCTGATGAAGCTTTCTTT. Translating gives CASILDSSDEAFF.

As DNA, the CDR3 is TGTGCCAGCAGCTTACTACCCACTACCACAGATACGCAGTATTTT. Its translation: CASSLLPTTTDTQYF. The chain employs TRBV27 and TRBJ2-3; D unclear. Trimming cost V 6 bases and J 2 bases, with 15 bases left between them. CDR1 MNHEY and CDR2 SMNVEV come from the germline V gene (reference sequence). CDR3 length: 15 residues.

The V and J genes are TRBV2 and TRBJ2-7, with TRBD2 as a possible D gene (7 bases). This CDR3 has 15 residues. V lost 6 bases, J lost 7 bases, and 22 bases lay in between. The germline V gene has CDR1 SNHLY and CDR2 FYNNEI. The CDR3 nucleotides read TGTGCCAGCAGGAGGGGGACAAATACAGCGGGGGAGCAGTACTTC. This codes for CASRRGTNTAGEQYF.

The chain combines TRBV28 with TRBJ1-2; the D is unclear. V was trimmed by 3 bases and J by 5 bases, leaving 10 bases between them. Germline V lookup: CDR1 MDHEN, CDR2 SYDVKM. The CDR3 consists of 13 residues. The CDR3 DNA reads as TGTGCCAGCAGTTTCGGCCAGGTGTATGGCTACACCTTC. It translates to CASSFGQVYGYTF.

The chain couples TRBV5-4 to TRBJ1-3; tentatively, D is TRBD1 (6 bases). The CDR3 loop spans 15 amino acids. Trimming took off 5 bases at V and 4 bases at J, with 16 bases between the two ends. Germline CDR1 SGHNT, CDR2 YYREEE (reference sequence). CDR3: CASRDGRGYGNTIYF. CDR3 DNA sequence: TGTGCCAGCAGGGATGGCAGGGGTTACGGAAACACCATATATTTT.